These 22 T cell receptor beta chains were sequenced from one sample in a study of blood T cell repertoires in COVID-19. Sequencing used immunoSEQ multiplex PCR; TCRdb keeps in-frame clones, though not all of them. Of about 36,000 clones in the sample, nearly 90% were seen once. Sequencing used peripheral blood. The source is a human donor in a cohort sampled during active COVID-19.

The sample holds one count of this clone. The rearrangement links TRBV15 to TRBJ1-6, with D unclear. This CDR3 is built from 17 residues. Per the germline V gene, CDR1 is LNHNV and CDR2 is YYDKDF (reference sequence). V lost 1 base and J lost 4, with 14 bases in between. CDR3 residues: CATSRGRPGLYNSPLHF. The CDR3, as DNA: TGTGCCACCAGCAGAGGACGCCCAGGACTGTATAATTCACCCCTCCACTTT. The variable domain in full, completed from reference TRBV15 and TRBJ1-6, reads DAMVIQNPRYQVTQFGKPVTLSCSQTLNHNVMYWYQQKSSQAPKLLFHYYDKDFNNEADTPDNFQSRRPNTSFCFLDIRSPGLGDTAMYLCATSRGRPGLYNSPLHFGNGTRLTVT.

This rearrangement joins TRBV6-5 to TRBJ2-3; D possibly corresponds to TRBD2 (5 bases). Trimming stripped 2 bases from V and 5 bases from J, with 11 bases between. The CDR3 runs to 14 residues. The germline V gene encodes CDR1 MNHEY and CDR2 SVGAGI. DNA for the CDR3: TGTGCCAGCAGTTACGGTCCCGGGGTAGATACGCAGTATTTT. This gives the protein CASSYGPGVDTQYF.

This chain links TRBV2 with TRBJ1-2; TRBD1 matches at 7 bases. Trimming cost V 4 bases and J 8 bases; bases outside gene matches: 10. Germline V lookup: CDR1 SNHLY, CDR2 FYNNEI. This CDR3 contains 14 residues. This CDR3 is CASSGDPRGLGYTF. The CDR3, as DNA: TGTGCCAGCAGTGGAGACCCCAGGGGGTTAGGCTACACCTTC.

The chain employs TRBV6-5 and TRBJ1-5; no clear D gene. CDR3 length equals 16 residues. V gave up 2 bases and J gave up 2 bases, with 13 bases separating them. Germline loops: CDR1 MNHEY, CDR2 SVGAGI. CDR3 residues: CASSYRAIGGNQPQHF. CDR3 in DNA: TGTGCCAGCAGTTACCGGGCTATCGGGGGCAATCAGCCCCAGCATTTT.

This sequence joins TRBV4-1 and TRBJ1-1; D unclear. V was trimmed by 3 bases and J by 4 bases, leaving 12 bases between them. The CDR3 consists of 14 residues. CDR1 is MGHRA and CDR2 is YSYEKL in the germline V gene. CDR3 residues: CASSHAPDGTEAFF. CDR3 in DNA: TGCGCCAGCAGCCACGCTCCAGATGGCACTGAAGCTTTCTTT.

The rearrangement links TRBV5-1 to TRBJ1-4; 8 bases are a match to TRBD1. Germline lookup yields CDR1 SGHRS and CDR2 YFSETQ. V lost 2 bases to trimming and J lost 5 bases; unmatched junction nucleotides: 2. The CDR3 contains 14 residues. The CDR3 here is CASSFWTGNEKLFF. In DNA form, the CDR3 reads TGCGCCAGCAGCTTTTGGACAGGGAATGAAAAACTGTTTTTT.

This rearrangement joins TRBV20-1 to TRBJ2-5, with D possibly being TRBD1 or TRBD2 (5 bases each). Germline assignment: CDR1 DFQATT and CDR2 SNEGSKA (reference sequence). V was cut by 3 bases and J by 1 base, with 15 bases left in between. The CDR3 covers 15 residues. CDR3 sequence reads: CSASGTEGAQETQYF. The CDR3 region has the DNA TGCAGTGCTAGTGGGACCGAGGGAGCCCAAGAGACCCAGTACTTC.

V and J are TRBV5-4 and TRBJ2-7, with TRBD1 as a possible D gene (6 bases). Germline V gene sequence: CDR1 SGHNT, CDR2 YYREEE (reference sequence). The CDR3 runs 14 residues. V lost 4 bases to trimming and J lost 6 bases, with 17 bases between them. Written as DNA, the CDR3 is TGTGCCAGCAGCACAGGGAGAGAATTGTCCGAGCAGTACTTC. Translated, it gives CASSTGRELSEQYF.

The CDR3 coding sequence is TGTGCCAGCTCCCCTCGGGGTACCCGCTCTGGGGCCAACGTCCTGACTTTC. This codes for CASSPRGTRSGANVLTF. The rearrangement uses TRBV3-1 (or the pseudogene TRBV3-2) and TRBJ2-6; D is possibly TRBD2 (5 bases). This CDR3 region has 17 residues. The V gene's germline CDR1 is LGHDT and CDR2 YNNKEL (reference sequence). V lost 8 bases and J lost 0, with 17 bases in between.

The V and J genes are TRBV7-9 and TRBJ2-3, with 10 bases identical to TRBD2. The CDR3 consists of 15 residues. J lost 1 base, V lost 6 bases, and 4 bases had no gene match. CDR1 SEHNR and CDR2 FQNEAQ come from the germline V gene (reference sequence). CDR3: CASRRLAGGTDTQYF. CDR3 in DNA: TGTGCCAGCAGACGTCTAGCGGGGGGCACAGATACGCAGTATTTT.

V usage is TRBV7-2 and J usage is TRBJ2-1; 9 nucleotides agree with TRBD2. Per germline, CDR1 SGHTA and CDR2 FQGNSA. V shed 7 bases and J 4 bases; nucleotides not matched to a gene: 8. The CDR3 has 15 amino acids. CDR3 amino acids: CASNHMAGGYNEQFF. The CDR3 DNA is TGTGCCAGCAACCACATGGCGGGGGGGTACAATGAGCAGTTCTTC.

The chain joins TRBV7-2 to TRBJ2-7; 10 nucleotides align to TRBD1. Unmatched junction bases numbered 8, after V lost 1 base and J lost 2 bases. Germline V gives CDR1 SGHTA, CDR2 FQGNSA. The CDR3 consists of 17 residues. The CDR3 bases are TGTGCCAGCAGCTTAGGAATTACGGACAGGGGGGCCTACGAGCAGTACTTC. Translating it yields CASSLGITDRGAYEQYF.

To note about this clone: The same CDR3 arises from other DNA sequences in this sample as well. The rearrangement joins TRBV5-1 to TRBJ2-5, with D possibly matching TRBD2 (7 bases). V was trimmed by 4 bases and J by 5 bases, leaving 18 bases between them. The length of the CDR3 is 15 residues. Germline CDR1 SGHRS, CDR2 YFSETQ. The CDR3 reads CASSADRGRGETQYF. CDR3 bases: TGCGCCAGCAGCGCCGACCGGGGGCGGGGGGAGACCCAGTACTTC.

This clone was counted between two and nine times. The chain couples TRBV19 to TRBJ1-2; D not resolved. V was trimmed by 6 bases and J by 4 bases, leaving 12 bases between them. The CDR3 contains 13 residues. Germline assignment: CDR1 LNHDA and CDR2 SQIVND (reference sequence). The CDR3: CASSPSGSYGYTF. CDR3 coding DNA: TGTGCCAGTAGCCCCTCAGGCTCCTATGGCTACACCTTC.

The chain's CDR3 is CASSEWGLAGGQDTQYF. The CDR3 DNA is TGTGCCAGCAGTGAATGGGGACTAGCGGGGGGACAAGATACGCAGTATTTT. The chain combines TRBV2 with TRBJ2-3, with TRBD2 identical over 15 bases. The CDR3 totals 17 residues. J was trimmed by 5 bases and V by 2 bases; bases with no gene match: 5. The germline gives CDR1 SNHLY, CDR2 FYNNEI.

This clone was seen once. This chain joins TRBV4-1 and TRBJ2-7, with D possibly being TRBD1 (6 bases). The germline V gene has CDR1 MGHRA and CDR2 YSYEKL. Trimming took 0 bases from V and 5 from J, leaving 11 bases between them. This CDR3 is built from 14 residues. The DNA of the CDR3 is TGCGCCAGCAGCCAAGAGCCCCCAGGGGACGAGCAGTACTTC. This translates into CASSQEPPGDEQYF.

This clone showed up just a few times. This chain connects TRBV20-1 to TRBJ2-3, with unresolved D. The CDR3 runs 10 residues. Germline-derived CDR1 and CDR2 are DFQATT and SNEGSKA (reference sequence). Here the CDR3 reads CAPGWDTQYF. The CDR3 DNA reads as TGCGCCCCCGGGTGGGATACGCAGTATTTT.

CDR3 sequence: CASREGGGDSDTQYF. The CDR3 DNA is TGTGCCAGCAGAGAGGGAGGGGGTGACTCAGATACGCAGTATTTT. V usage is TRBV2 and J usage is TRBJ2-3; perhaps TRBD2 as D (7 bases). V was pared by 6 bases and J by 4 bases, with 17 bases between. Germline V CDR1 and CDR2: SNHLY, FYNNEI. This CDR3 is 15 amino acids long.

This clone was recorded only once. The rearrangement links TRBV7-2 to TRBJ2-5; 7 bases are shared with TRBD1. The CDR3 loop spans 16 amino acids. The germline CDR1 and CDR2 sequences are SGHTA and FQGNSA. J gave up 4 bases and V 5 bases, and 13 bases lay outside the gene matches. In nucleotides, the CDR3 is TGTGCCAGCAGCCTGGGACAGCCGGACTCCTCAGAGACCCAGTACTTC. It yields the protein CASSLGQPDSSETQYF. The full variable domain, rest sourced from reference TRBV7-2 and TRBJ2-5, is GAGVSQSPSNKVTEKGKDVELRCDPISGHTALYWYRQSLGQGLEFLIYFQGNSAPDKSGLPSDRFSAERTGGSVSTLTIQRTQQEDSAVYLCASSLGQPDSSETQYFGPGTRLLVL.

The CDR3 is CASTSARTGVNYGYTF. The CDR3 nucleotides are TGTGCCAGCACCTCCGCGAGGACAGGCGTTAACTATGGCTACACCTTC. The chain has TRBV3-1 (or the pseudogene TRBV3-2) and TRBJ1-2, with TRBD1 identical over 7 bases. The V segment lost 7 bases and the J segment 1 base; nucleotides outside the gene matches: 12. The germline V gene encodes CDR1 LGHDT and CDR2 YNNKEL (reference sequence). This CDR3 is 16 amino acids long.

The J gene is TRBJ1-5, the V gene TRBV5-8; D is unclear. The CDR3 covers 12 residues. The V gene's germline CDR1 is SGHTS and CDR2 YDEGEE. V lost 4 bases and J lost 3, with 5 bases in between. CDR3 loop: CASSLYNQPQHF. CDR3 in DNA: TGTGCCAGCAGCCTTTACAATCAGCCCCAGCATTTT.

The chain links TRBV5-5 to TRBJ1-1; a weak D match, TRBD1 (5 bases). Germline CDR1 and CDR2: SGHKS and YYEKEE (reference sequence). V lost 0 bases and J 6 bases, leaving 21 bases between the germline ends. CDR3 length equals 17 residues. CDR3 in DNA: TGTGCCAGCAGCTTGGACCAGGGATGGGACTTCTGGGCTGAAGCTTTCTTT. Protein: CASSLDQGWDFWAEAFF. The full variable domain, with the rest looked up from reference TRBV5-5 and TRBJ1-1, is DAGVTQSPTHLIKTRGQQVTLRCSPISGHKSVSWYQQVLGQGPQFIFQYYEKEERGRGNFPDRFSARQFPNYSSELNVNALLLGDSALYLCASSLDQGWDFWAEAFFGQGTRLTVV.